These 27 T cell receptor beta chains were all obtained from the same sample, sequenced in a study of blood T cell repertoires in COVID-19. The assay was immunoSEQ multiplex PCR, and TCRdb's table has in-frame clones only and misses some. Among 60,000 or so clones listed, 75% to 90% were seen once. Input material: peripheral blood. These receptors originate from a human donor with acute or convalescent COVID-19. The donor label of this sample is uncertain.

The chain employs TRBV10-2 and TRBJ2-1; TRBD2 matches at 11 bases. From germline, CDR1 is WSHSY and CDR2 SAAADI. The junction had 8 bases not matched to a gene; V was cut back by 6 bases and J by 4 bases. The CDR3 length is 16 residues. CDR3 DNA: TGCGCCAGCAGCAAAAGACTAGCGGGACCTTACAATGAGCAGTTCTTC. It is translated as CASSKRLAGPYNEQFF.

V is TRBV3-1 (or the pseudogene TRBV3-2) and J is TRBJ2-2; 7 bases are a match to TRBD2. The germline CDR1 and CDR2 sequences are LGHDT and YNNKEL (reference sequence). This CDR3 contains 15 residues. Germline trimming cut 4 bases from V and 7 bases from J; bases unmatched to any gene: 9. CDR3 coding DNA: TGTGCCAGCAGCCGGGGACTATCCTCGGACGGGGAGCTGTTTTTT. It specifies CASSRGLSSDGELFF.

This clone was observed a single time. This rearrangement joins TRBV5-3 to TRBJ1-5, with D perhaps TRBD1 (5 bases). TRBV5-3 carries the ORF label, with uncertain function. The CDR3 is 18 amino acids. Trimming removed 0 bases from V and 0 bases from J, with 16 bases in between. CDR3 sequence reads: CARSLGDGRAYSNQPQHF. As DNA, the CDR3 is TGTGCCAGAAGCTTGGGGGACGGGAGGGCTTATAGCAATCAGCCCCAGCATTTT.

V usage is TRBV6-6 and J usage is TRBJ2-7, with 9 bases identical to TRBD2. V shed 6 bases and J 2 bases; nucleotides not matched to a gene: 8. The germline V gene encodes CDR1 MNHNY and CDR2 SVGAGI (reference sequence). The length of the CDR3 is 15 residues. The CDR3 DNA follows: TGTGCCAGCAGAAACCTAGCGGGACCACCCTACGAGCAGTACTTC. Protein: CASRNLAGPPYEQYF.

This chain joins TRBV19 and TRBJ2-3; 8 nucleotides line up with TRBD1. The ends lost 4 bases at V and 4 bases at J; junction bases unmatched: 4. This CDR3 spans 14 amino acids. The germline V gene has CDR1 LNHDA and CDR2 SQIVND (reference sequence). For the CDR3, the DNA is TGTGCCAGTAGTAAGTTGACAGGGGCAGATACGCAGTATTTT. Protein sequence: CASSKLTGADTQYF.

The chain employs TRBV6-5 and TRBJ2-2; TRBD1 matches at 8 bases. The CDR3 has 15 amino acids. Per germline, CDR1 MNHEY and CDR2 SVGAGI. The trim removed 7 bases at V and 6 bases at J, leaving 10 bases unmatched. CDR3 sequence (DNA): TGTGCCAGCACCCCAAAGGGCAGGGGGCCCGGGGAGCTGTTTTTT. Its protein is CASTPKGRGPGELFF.

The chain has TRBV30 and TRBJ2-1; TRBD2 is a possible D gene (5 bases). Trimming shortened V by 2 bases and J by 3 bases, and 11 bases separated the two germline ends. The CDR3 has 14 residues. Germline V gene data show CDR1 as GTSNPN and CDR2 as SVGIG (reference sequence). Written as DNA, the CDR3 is TGTGCCTGGAGTATCCAAGGGAGCTACAATGAGCAGTTCTTC. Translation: CAWSIQGSYNEQFF.

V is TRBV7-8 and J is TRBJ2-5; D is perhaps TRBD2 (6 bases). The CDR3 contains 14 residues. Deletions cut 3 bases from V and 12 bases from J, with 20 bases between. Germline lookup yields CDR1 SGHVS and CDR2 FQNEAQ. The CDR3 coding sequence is TGTGCCAGCAGCTTGAACCGGGAGTTTAGTTTTAAGTACTTC. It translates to CASSLNREFSFKYF.

The CDR3 coding sequence is TGTGCCAGCAGCTTAGGCGGGACTAGCACAGATACGCAGTATTTT. This translates into CASSLGGTSTDTQYF. V usage is TRBV7-3 and J usage is TRBJ2-3; a possible D gene is TRBD2 (6 bases). V was pared by 2 bases and J by 0 bases, with 9 bases between. The CDR3 is made up of 15 amino acids. Germline V lookup: CDR1 SGHTA, CDR2 FQGTGA.

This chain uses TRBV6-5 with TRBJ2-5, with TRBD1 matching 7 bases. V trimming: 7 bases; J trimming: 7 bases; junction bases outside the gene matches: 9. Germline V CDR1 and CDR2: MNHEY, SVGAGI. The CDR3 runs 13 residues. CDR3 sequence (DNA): TGTGCCAGCAACCCGACAGGGTTGGGGACCCAGTACTTC. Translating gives CASNPTGLGTQYF.

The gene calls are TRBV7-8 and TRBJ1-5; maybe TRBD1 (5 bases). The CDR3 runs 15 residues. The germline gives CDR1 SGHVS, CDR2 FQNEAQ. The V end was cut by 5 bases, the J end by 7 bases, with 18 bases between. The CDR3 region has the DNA TGTGCCAGCAGCCTCGACCACAGCGGGGGGCAGCCCCAGCATTTT. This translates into CASSLDHSGGQPQHF.

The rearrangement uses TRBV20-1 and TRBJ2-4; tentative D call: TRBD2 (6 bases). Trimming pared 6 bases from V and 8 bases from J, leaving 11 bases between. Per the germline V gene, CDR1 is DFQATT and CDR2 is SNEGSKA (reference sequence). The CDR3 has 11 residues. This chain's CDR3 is CSAGIADIQYF. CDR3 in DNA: TGCAGTGCCGGAATAGCGGACATTCAGTACTTC.

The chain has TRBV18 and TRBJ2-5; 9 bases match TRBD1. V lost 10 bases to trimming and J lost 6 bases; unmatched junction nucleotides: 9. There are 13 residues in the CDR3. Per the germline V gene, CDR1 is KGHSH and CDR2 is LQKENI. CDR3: CATGQGLGKTQYF. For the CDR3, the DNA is TGTGCCACGGGACAGGGCTTAGGGAAGACCCAGTACTTC.

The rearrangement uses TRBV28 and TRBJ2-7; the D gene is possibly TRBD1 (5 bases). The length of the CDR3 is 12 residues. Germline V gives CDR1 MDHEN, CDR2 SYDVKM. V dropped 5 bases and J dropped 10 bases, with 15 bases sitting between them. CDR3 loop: CASSPRVPRQYF. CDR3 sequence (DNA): TGTGCCAGCAGTCCCAGGGTACCCCGCCAGTACTTC.

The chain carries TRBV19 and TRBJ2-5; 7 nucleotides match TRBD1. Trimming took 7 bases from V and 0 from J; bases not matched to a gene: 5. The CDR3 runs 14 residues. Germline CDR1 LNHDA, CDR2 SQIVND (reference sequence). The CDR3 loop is CASKSQGDQETQYF. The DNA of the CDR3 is TGTGCCAGTAAGTCCCAGGGGGACCAAGAGACCCAGTACTTC.

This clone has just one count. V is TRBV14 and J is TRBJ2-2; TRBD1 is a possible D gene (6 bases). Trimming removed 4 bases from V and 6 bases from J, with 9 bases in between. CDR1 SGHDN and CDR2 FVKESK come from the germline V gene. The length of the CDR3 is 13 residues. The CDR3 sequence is CASSLGGSGELFF. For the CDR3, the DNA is TGTGCCAGCAGCCTAGGGGGATCCGGGGAGCTGTTTTTT.

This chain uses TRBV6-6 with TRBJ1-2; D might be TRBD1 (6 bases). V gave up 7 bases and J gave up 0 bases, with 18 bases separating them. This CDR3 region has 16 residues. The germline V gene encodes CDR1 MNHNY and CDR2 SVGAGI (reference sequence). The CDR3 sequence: CASTGTMSIPNYGYTF. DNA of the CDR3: TGTGCCAGCACCGGGACAATGTCGATACCTAACTATGGCTACACCTTC.

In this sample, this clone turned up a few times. The CDR3 loop is CAWSVRETQYF. CDR3 in DNA: TGTGCCTGGAGTGTACGGGAGACCCAGTACTTC. The chain joins TRBV30 to TRBJ2-5, with unresolved D. Germline assignment: CDR1 GTSNPN and CDR2 SVGIG (reference sequence). V gave up 0 bases and J gave up 5 bases, with 4 bases separating them. This CDR3 is 11 amino acids long.

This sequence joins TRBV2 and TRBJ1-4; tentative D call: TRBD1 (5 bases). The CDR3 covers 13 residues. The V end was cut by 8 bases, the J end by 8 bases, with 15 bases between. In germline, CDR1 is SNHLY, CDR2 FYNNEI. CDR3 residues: CASGTREGEKLFF. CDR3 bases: TGTGCCAGCGGCACCCGGGAGGGGGAAAAACTGTTTTTT.

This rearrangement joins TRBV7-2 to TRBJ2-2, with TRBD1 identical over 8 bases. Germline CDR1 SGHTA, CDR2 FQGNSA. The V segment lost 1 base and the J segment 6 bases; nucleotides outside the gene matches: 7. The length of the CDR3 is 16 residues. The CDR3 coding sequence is TGTGCCAGCAGCTTAGGGGGGCAGGGGGCCTCCGGGGAGCTGTTTTTT. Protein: CASSLGGQGASGELFF.

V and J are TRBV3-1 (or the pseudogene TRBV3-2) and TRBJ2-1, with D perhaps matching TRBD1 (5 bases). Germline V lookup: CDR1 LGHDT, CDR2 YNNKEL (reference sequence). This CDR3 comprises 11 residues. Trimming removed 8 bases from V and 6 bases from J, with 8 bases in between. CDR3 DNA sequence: TGTGCCAGCCGTGGGGCCAATGAGCAGTTCTTC. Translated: CASRGANEQFF.

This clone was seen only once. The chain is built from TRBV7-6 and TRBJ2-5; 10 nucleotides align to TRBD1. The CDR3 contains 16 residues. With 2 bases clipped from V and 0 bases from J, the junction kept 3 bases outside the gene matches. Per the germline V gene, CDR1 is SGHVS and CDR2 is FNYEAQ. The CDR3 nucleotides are TGTGCCAGCAGCTTATGGGGACAGGGGAACCAAGAGACCCAGTACTTC. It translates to CASSLWGQGNQETQYF.

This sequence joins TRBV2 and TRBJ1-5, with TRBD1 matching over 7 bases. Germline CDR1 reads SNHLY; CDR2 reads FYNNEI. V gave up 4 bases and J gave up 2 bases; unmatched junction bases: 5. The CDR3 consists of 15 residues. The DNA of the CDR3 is TGTGCCAGCAGTGGAAGACAGGGCGGCAATCAGCCCCAGCATTTT. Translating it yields CASSGRQGGNQPQHF.

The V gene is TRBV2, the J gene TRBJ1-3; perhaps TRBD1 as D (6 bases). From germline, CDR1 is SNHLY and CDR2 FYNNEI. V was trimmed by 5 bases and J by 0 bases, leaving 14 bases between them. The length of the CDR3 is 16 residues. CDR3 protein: CASSSYQGHSGNTIYF. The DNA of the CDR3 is TGTGCCAGCAGTTCGTATCAGGGGCACTCTGGAAACACCATATATTTT.

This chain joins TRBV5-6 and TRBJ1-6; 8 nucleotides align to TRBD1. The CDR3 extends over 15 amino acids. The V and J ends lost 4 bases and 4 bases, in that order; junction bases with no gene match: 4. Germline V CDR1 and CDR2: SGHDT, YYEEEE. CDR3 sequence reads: CASSADRVYNSPLHF. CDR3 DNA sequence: TGTGCCAGCAGCGCGGACAGGGTGTATAATTCACCCCTCCACTTT.

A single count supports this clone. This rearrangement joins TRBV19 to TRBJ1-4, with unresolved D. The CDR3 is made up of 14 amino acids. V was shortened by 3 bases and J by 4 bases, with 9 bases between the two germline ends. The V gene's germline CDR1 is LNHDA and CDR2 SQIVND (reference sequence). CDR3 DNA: TGTGCCAGTAGTATCGACGGGTATAATGAAAAACTGTTTTTT. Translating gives CASSIDGYNEKLFF.

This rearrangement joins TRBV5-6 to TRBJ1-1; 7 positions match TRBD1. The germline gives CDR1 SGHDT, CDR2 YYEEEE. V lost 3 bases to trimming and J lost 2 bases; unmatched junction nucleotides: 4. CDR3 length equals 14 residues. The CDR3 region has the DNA TGTGCCAGCAGCTCAGGACAGGATAACACTGAAGCTTTCTTT. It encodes CASSSGQDNTEAFF.